The entry that follows covers one T cell receptor (beta chain) sequence. Its specificity is not known. It was with a sample-barcoded 5' primer and a J-beta primer mix that a second PCR of roughly 7 to 12 cycles was run. A single record per CDR3 protein comes from TCRdb applying MiXCR to the 5' RACE reads. The sample consists of 800,000 or so distinct CDR3 sequences, 20% to 25% of them appearing once. The source of the sample is a study of blood T cells in healthy people across ages. General study findings and limits: Roughly linear age-related decline in beta diversity appeared, significant by age about 37.

The CDR3 spans 15 residues. Germline V gene sequence: CDR1 SEHNR, CDR2 FQNEAQ (reference sequence). Trimming shortened V by 7 bases and J by 4 bases, and 19 bases separated the two germline ends. This sample was also put to use in a study of T cells of mothers and their children.

Sequences were obtained from blood. The sequence was collected from a boy younger than 18 in good health. The chain is built from TRBV7-9 and TRBJ1-2; D ambiguous. The CDR3 DNA reads TGTGCCAGCACCTCACCGGCCAGTGGCCCCTATGGCTACACCTTC. Translating it yields CASTSPASGPYGYTF.